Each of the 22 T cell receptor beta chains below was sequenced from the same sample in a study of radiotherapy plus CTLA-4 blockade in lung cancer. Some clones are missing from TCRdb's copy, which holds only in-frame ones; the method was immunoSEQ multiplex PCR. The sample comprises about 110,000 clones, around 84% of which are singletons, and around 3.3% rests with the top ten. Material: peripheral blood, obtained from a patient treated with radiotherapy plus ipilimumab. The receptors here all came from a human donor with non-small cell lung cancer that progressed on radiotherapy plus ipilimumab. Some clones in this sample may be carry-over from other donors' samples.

The CDR3 nucleotides are TGTGCCAGCAGTTATTACGGGACAATGGTCGACGAGCAGTACTTC. Protein product: CASSYYGTMVDEQYF. The V and J genes are TRBV28 and TRBJ2-7; possibly TRBD1 for D (6 bases). CDR3 size: 15 residues. The V gene lost 4 bases and the J gene lost 5 bases, with 18 bases spanning the gap. Germline CDR1 MDHEN, CDR2 SYDVKM.

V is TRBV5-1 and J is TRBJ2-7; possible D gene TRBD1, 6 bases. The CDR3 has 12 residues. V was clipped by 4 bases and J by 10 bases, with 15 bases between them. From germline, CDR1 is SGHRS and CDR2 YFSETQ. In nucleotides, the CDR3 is TGCGCCAGCAGCCCCGATAGGGGGTCTCAGTACTTC. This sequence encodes CASSPDRGSQYF.

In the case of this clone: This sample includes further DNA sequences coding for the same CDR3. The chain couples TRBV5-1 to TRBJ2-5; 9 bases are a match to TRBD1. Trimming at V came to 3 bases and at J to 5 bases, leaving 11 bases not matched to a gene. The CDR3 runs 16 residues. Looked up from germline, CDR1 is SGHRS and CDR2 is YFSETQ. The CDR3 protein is CASSSFGQGRGETQYF. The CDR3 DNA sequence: TGCGCCAGCAGCTCGTTTGGACAGGGGAGGGGTGAGACCCAGTACTTC.

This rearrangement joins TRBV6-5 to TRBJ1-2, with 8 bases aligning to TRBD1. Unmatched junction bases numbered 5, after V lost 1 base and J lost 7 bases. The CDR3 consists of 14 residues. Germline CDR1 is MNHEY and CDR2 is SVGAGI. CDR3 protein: CASSYWQGAAGYTF. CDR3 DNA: TGTGCCAGCAGTTACTGGCAGGGGGCCGCTGGCTACACCTTC.

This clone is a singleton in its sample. The CDR3 nucleotides are TGTGCCAGCAGTTACGTTGGGGGCCGGGGCTACACCTTC. It yields the protein CASSYVGGRGYTF. V usage is TRBV6-5 and J usage is TRBJ1-2, with a weak D call TRBD1 (6 bases). CDR3 length: 13 amino acids. Germline V lookup: CDR1 MNHEY, CDR2 SVGAGI. With 2 bases removed from V and 8 bases from J, the gap between germline ends came to 12 bases.

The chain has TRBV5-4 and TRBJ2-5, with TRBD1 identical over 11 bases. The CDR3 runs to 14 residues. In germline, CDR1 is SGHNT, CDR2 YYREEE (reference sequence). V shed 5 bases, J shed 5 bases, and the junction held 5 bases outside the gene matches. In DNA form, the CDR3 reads TGTGCCAGCAGTGCGGACAGGGGGCGGGAGACCCAGTACTTC. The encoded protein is CASSADRGRETQYF.

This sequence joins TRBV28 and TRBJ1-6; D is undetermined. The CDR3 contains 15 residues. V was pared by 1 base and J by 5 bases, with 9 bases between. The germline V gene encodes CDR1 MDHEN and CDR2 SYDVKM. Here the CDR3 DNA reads TGTGCCAGCAGTTTATTTGGGGAAAATAATTCACCCCTCCACTTT. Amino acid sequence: CASSLFGENNSPLHF.

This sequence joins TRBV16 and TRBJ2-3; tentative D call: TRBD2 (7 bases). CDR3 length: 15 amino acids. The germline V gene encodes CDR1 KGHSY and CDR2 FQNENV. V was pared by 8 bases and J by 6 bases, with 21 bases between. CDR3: CASEFSGGHYDTQYF. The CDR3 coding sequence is TGTGCCAGCGAGTTTTCCGGGGGGCATTACGATACGCAGTATTTT.

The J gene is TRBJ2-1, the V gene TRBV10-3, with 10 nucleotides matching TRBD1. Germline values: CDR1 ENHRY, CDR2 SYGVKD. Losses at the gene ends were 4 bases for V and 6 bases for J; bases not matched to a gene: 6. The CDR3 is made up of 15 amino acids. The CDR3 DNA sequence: TGTGCCATCAGTGCGGGACAGGGGAAGATCAATGAGCAGTTCTTC. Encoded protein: CAISAGQGKINEQFF.

The CDR3 loop reads CAWSPRTGRDNYGYTF. The DNA of the CDR3 is TGTGCCTGGAGTCCAAGGACAGGGCGGGATAACTATGGCTACACCTTC. This sequence joins TRBV30 and TRBJ1-2, with 8 nucleotides matching TRBD1. The CDR3 totals 16 residues. The germline V gene has CDR1 GTSNPN and CDR2 SVGIG (reference sequence). V trimming: 2 bases; J trimming: 1 base; junction bases outside the gene matches: 9.

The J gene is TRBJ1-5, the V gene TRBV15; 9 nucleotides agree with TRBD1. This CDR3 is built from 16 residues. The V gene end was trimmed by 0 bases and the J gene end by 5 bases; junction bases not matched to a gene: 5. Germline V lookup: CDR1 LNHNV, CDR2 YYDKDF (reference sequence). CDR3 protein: CATSRDRTGEYQPQHF. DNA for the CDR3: TGTGCCACCAGCAGAGATAGGACAGGGGAGTATCAGCCCCAGCATTTT.

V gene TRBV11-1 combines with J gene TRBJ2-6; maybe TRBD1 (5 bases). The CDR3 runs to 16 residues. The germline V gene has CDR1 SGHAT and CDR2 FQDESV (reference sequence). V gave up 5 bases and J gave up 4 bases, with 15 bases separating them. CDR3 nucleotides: TGTGCCAGCAGCCCGCCCTACCAGGGAGGGGCCAACGTCCTGACTTTC. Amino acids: CASSPPYQGGANVLTF.

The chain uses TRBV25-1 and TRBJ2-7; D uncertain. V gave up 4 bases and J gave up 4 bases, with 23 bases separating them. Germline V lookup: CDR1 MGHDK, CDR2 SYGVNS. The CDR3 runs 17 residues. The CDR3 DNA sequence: TGTGCCAGCAGTGGGAAGGTAGGGCTAAAGGTTGGTTACGAGCAGTACTTC. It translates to CASSGKVGLKVGYEQYF.

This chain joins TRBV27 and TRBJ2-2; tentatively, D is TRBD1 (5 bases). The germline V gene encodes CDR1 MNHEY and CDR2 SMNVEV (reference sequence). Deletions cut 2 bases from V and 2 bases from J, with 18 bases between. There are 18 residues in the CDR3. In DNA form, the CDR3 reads TGTGCCAGCAGTTTAAGGGGCCCCGCTATGGCAAACACCGGGGAGCTGTTTTTT. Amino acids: CASSLRGPAMANTGELFF.

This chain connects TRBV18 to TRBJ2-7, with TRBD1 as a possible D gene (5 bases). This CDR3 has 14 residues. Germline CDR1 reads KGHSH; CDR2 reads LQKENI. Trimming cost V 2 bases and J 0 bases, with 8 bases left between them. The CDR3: CASSPLDSSYEQYF. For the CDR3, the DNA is TGTGCCAGCTCACCATTAGACAGCTCCTACGAGCAGTACTTC.

The CDR3 sequence is CASNPGDRSNQPQHF. The CDR3 DNA is TGTGCCAGCAACCCGGGCGACAGAAGCAATCAGCCCCAGCATTTT. The chain has TRBV28 and TRBJ1-5, with D perhaps TRBD1 (5 bases). V was pared by 7 bases and J by 1 base, with 14 bases between. The CDR3 is 15 amino acids. CDR1 is MDHEN and CDR2 is SYDVKM in the germline V gene.

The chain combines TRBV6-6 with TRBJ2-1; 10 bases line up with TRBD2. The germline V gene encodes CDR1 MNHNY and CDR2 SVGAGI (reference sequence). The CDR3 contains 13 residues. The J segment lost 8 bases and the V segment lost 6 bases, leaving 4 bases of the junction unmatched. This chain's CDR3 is CASRRSGGDEQFF. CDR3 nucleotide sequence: TGTGCCAGCAGACGAAGCGGGGGGGATGAGCAGTTCTTC.

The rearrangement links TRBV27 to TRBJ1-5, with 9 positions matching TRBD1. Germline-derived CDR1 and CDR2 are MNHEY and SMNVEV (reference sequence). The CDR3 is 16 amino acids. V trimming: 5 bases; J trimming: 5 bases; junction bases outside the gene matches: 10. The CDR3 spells CASSDQGQGQDQPQHF. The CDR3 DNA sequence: TGTGCCAGCAGTGACCAGGGACAGGGTCAAGATCAGCCCCAGCATTTT.

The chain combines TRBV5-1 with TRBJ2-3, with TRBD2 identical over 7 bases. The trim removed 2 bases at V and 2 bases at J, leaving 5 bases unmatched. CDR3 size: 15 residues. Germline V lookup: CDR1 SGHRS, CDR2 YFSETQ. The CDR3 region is CASSLTGGATDTQYF. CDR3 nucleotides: TGCGCCAGCAGCTTAACGGGGGGTGCCACAGATACGCAGTATTTT.

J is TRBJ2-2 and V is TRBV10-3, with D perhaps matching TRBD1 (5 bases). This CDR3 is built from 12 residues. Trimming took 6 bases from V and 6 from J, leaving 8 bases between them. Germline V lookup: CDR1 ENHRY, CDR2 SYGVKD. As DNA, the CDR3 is TGTGCCATCAGCCACAGGTCCGGGGAGCTGTTTTTT. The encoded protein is CAISHRSGELFF.

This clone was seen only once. Here the CDR3 DNA reads TGTGCCAGCAGTTTTAACAGGGGGCAAGAGACCCAGTACTTC. Translated, it gives CASSFNRGQETQYF. The rearrangement joins TRBV27 to TRBJ2-5; 8 positions agree with TRBD1. V shed 3 bases and J 2 bases; nucleotides not matched to a gene: 2. Germline loops: CDR1 MNHEY, CDR2 SMNVEV (reference sequence). The CDR3 totals 14 residues.

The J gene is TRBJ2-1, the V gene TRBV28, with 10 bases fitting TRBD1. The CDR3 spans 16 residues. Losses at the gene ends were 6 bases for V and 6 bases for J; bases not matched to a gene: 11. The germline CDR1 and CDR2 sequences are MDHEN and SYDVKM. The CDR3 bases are TGTGCCAGCAGCACCCAGTCCGGGACAGGGGCCAATGAGCAGTTCTTC. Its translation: CASSTQSGTGANEQFF. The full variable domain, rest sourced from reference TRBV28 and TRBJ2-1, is DVKVTQSSRYLVKRTGEKVFLECVQDMDHENMFWYRQDPGLGLRLIYFSYDVKMKEKGDIPEGYSVSREKKERFSLILESASTNQTSMYLCASSTQSGTGANEQFFGPGTRLTVL.